The rows below give T cell receptor beta chains drawn from one sample of a study of blood T cell repertoires in COVID-19. Some clones are missing from TCRdb's copy, which holds only in-frame ones; the method was immunoSEQ multiplex PCR. Among some 290,000 clones listed, 81% were seen once. Sequenced: peripheral blood. The receptors originated from an older woman with active or convalescent COVID-19. The CDR3 runs from the conserved cysteine through the conserved F or W. A D gene is named only where the DNA matches it firmly. A row's size may be missing; if present it is once, few, many or a size class.

J: TRBJ2-1; D: TRBD2; size: -; V: TRBV18; CDR3: CASSPPRSGGGKQFF; DNA: TGTGCCAGCTCACCACCTCGTAGCGGGGGAGGAAAGCAGTTCTTC
J: TRBJ2-7; D: TRBD1; size: -; V: TRBV6-2/TRBV6-3; CDR3: CASSTRGQGYEQYF; DNA: TGTGCCAGCAGTACGCGGGGACAGGGCTACGAGCAGTACTTC
J: TRBJ2-5; D: TRBD2; size: once; V: TRBV11-2; CDR3: CASSPTLLAGGWGETQYF; DNA: TGTGCCAGCAGCCCAACGCTACTAGCGGGGGGATGGGGGGAGACCCAGTACTTC
J: TRBJ1-5; D: TRBD1; size: once; V: TRBV19; CDR3: CASSSGDRGWGQPQHF; DNA: TGTGCCAGTAGTTCCGGGGACAGGGGATGGGGTCAGCCCCAGCATTTT
J: TRBJ2-2; D: TRBD2; size: -; V: TRBV9; CDR3: CASSVDKIRGGNTGELFF; DNA: TGTGCCAGCAGCGTAGACAAAATCCGGGGGGGGAACACCGGGGAGCTGTTTTTT
J: TRBJ2-7; D: TRBD1; size: -; V: TRBV5-1; CDR3: CASSFRDRGEQYF; DNA: TGCGCCAGCAGCTTTAGAGACAGGGGTGAGCAGTACTTC
J: TRBJ1-6; D: -; size: -; V: TRBV14; CDR3: CASSHRQYNSPLHF; DNA: TGTGCCAGCAGCCATAGACAGTATAATTCACCCCTCCACTTT
J: TRBJ2-7; D: -; size: -; V: TRBV5-4; CDR3: CASSLVSGNYEQYF; DNA: TGTGCCAGCAGCTTGGTGTCAGGAAACTACGAGCAGTACTTC
J: TRBJ2-5; D: TRBD2; size: -; V: TRBV9; CDR3: CASSDGLAGGRETQYF; DNA: TGTGCCAGCAGCGACGGACTAGCGGGGGGGCGAGAGACCCAGTACTTC
J: TRBJ2-2; D: TRBD2; size: once; V: TRBV7-8; CDR3: CASSRQAGGHTGELFF; DNA: TGTGCCAGCAGCCGTCAAGCGGGGGGGCACACCGGGGAGCTGTTTTTT
J: TRBJ1-2; D: TRBD1; size: -; V: TRBV27; CDR3: CASSFARDRGGGYTF; DNA: TGTGCCAGCAGTTTTGCCCGGGACAGGGGCGGCGGCTACACCTTC
J: TRBJ2-7; D: TRBD1; size: -; V: TRBV4-1; CDR3: CASSYQGQGGYEQYF; DNA: TGCGCCAGCAGCTATCAGGGACAGGGGGGCTACGAGCAGTACTTC
J: TRBJ1-2; D: TRBD1; size: -; V: TRBV7-3; CDR3: CASSLTYRGPNYGYTF; DNA: TGTGCCAGCAGCTTAACGTACAGGGGGCCTAACTATGGCTACACCTTC
J: TRBJ2-6; D: TRBD1; size: -; V: TRBV11-3; CDR3: CASSPGTGVSSGANVLTF; DNA: TGTGCCAGCAGCCCCGGGACAGGGGTGTCCTCTGGGGCCAACGTCCTGACTTTC
J: TRBJ1-1; D: -; size: -; V: TRBV4-3; CDR3: CASSQDERGMTEAFF; DNA: TGCGCCAGCAGCCAAGATGAGCGGGGAATGACTGAAGCTTTCTTT
J: TRBJ2-5; D: TRBD2; size: -; V: TRBV18; CDR3: CASSPPSSGGETQYF; DNA: TGTGCCAGCTCACCACCATCTAGCGGGGGGGAGACCCAGTACTTC
J: TRBJ2-7; D: -; size: -; V: TRBV2; CDR3: CASSETPSYEQYF; DNA: TGTGCCAGCAGCGAGACACCCTCCTACGAGCAGTACTTC
J: TRBJ2-1; D: TRBD1; size: -; V: TRBV7-2; CDR3: CASSLVGTADNEQFF; DNA: TGTGCCAGCAGCTTAGTAGGGACAGCCGACAATGAGCAGTTCTTC
J: TRBJ2-1; D: TRBD2; size: -; V: TRBV19; CDR3: CASSALSGGPYNEQFF; DNA: TGTGCCAGTAGTGCCCTTAGCGGGGGGCCTTACAATGAGCAGTTCTTC
J: TRBJ2-7; D: TRBD1; size: -; V: TRBV18; CDR3: CASSLAGQASTYEQYF; DNA: TGTGCCAGCTCCCTAGCTGGACAGGCAAGCACCTACGAGCAGTACTTC
J: TRBJ2-7; D: -; size: -; V: TRBV2; CDR3: CASSGTLNYEQYF; DNA: TGTGCCAGCAGCGGGACACTAAATTACGAGCAGTACTTC
J: TRBJ2-7; D: TRBD1; size: -; V: TRBV5-1; CDR3: CASSLTGESFLYEQYF; DNA: TGCGCCAGCAGCTTGACAGGGGAGTCCTTTTTATACGAGCAGTACTTC
J: TRBJ2-2; D: -; size: -; V: TRBV10-1; CDR3: CASTGGYTGELFF; DNA: TGCGCCAGCACAGGGGGGTACACCGGGGAGCTGTTTTTT
J: TRBJ1-1; D: -; size: -; V: TRBV3-1/TRBV3-2; CDR3: CASSLMNTEAFF; DNA: TGTGCCAGCAGCCTTATGAACACTGAAGCTTTCTTT
J: TRBJ2-2; D: -; size: few; V: TRBV27; CDR3: CASSLSAGAYTGELFF; DNA: TGTGCCAGCAGTTTGTCTGCGGGGGCATACACCGGGGAGCTGTTTTTT
J: TRBJ2-2; D: -; size: many; V: TRBV4-1; CDR3: CASSQDRAGGTWELFF; DNA: TGCGCCAGCAGCCAAGATAGGGCAGGGGGGACCTGGGAGCTGTTTTTT
J: TRBJ2-1; D: TRBD2; size: -; V: TRBV15; CDR3: CATSRDWSGGAYNEQFF; DNA: TGTGCCACCAGCAGAGATTGGAGCGGGGGGGCTTACAATGAGCAGTTCTTC
J: TRBJ1-3; D: -; size: once; V: TRBV6-5; CDR3: CASSRGSGNTIYF; DNA: TGTGCCAGCAGTAGGGGCTCTGGAAACACCATATATTTT
J: TRBJ2-3; D: -; size: few; V: TRBV27; CDR3: CASSAGIDTQYF; DNA: TGTGCCAGCAGCGCAGGGATAGATACGCAGTATTTT
J: TRBJ1-2; D: TRBD1; size: -; V: TRBV27; CDR3: CASSLGTGRYTF; DNA: TGTGCCAGCAGTTTAGGGACAGGGCGCTACACCTTC